A selection of T cell receptor beta chains follows, all from one sample in a study of OX40 agonist ivuxolimab in advanced cancers. Sequencing used immunoSEQ multiplex PCR; TCRdb keeps in-frame clones, though not all of them. This table holds more than 50,000 clones, 89% found once. The sequencing here drew on CD4+ or CD8+ T cells sorted from blood, taken in a trial of the OX40 agonist ivuxolimab. These receptor sequences come from an adult with an advanced solid tumor such as melanoma, head and neck, liver or kidney cancer. CDR3s include the opening cysteine and the closing phenylalanine or tryptophan. Each record gives: CDR3 DNA, CDR3 protein, D gene, V gene, clone size, J gene. A D gene is named only where the DNA matches it firmly. Not every row has a clone size; where given, it reads once, few, many or a size class.

TGTGCCAGCAGCTCAAGTGACAGGCTCATAATGAACACTGAAGCTTTCTTT,CASSSSDRLIMNTEAFF,.,TRBV5-5,.,TRBJ1-1
TGTGCTAGTGGTTTGTCCGACAGGGTGATTTACACCGGGGAGCTGTTTTTT,CASGLSDRVIYTGELFF,TRBD1,TRBV12-5,.,TRBJ2-2
TGTGCCAGCAGCCAAGGACAGGACAATGAGCAGTTCTTC,CASSQGQDNEQFF,.,TRBV4-2,.,TRBJ2-1
TGTGCCAGCAGTCCCAGTCCGGGACAGCTCCTCCACTTT,CASSPSPGQLLHF,TRBD1,TRBV7-3,.,TRBJ1-6
TGTGCCAGCAGTTACCTCCTCGGGGCTAGTGGCTACACCTTC,CASSYLLGASGYTF,.,TRBV6-6,once,TRBJ1-2
TGTGCCAGCAGTGCGAACACTGAAGCTTTCTTT,CASSANTEAFF,.,TRBV6-1,.,TRBJ1-1
TGCGCCAGCAGCCAAGAAGGGGGCGCAGGTTTCAGCTCCTACGAGCAGTACTTC,CASSQEGGAGFSSYEQYF,TRBD1,TRBV4-1,.,TRBJ2-7
TGTGCCAGCGGGGAGTATGAGCAGTTCTTC,CASGEYEQFF,.,TRBV27,.,TRBJ2-1
TGTGCCAGCAGCTTATTAGGGACGGGACGGACGAACACTGAAGCTTTCTTT,CASSLLGTGRTNTEAFF,.,TRBV7-9,few,TRBJ1-1
TGTGCCAGCAGACCCTCCGGGACAGGTATTGAAAAACTGTTTTTT,CASRPSGTGIEKLFF,TRBD1,TRBV6-1,.,TRBJ1-4
TGCGCCAGCAGCTTAAGTTGGGGCGGGAGGGGAACCTACAATGAGCAGTTCTTC,CASSLSWGGRGTYNEQFF,TRBD2,TRBV5-1,.,TRBJ2-1
TGTGCCAGCAGTTGGTCCGGGAAGCGGGAGACCCAGTACTTC,CASSWSGKRETQYF,.,TRBV27,once,TRBJ2-5
TGTGCCAGCAGCCATTCGGGGGGGCGAACTGAAGCTTTCTTT,CASSHSGGRTEAFF,.,TRBV7-8,once,TRBJ1-1
TGTGCCAGCAGTTTATCCCCCCCCCGACAGGGGAACATCCAAGAGACCCAGTACTTC,CASSLSPPRQGNIQETQYF,TRBD1,TRBV27,.,TRBJ2-5
TGCAGCGTTGAACGGGGACTAGCGGGAGGAAACTCCTACAATGAGCAGTTCTTC,CSVERGLAGGNSYNEQFF,TRBD2,TRBV29-1,.,TRBJ2-1
TGTGCCTGGAGGGATCGAGGCCTGAACACTGAAGCTTTCTTT,CAWRDRGLNTEAFF,.,TRBV30,.,TRBJ1-1
TGTGCCAGCAGTGAAGGAGACAGGGGAGGCTACGAGCAGTACTTC,CASSEGDRGGYEQYF,TRBD1,TRBV6-1,.,TRBJ2-7
TGTGCCAGCAGCCGACAGGGCCCCTACGAGCAGTACTTC,CASSRQGPYEQYF,TRBD1,TRBV9,few,TRBJ2-7
TGTGCCAGCAGTTCCGGGACAGGGAGGGATCAGCCCCAGCATTTT,CASSSGTGRDQPQHF,TRBD1,TRBV27,.,TRBJ1-5
TGTGCCAGCAGGGGGACGTACTACAATGAGCAGTTCTTC,CASRGTYYNEQFF,.,TRBV27,.,TRBJ2-1
TGCGCCAGCAGTGACCCGGGATCATACTACGAGCAGTACTTC,CASSDPGSYYEQYF,.,TRBV10-1,.,TRBJ2-7
TGCAGCGTTGAAGACCGAGGCAGGGGAGGCTATGGCTACACCTTC,CSVEDRGRGGYGYTF,.,TRBV29-1,.,TRBJ1-2
TGTGCCAGCAGCACCTCCACCGGGACGGGCACCTACGAGCAGTACTTC,CASSTSTGTGTYEQYF,.,TRBV9,.,TRBJ2-7
TGTGCCAGCAGTTTAAGTGTATCCTACAATGAGCAGTTCTTC,CASSLSVSYNEQFF,.,TRBV27,.,TRBJ2-1
TGTGCCAGCAGCGTAGCGGTCTACAATGAGCAGTTCTTC,CASSVAVYNEQFF,.,TRBV9,.,TRBJ2-1
TGTGCCTGGAGTATCGGGACCGGGGCCTTCGTTAATGAAAAACTGTTTTTT,CAWSIGTGAFVNEKLFF,.,TRBV30,.,TRBJ1-4
TGTGCCAGCAGCTTAAGGGAGAACACTGAAGCTTTCTTT,CASSLRENTEAFF,.,TRBV7-6,.,TRBJ1-1
TGTGCCATCCAGAAGGGCCCTGGGGCCAACGTCCTGACTTTC,CAIQKGPGANVLTF,.,TRBV19,.,TRBJ2-6
TGCAGCGTTGTTCTAGAGACGGGTGAGCAGTTCTTC,CSVVLETGEQFF,.,TRBV29-1,.,TRBJ2-1
TGTGCCAGCAGCGACCCCCGGGACCGGGAGCAGTACTTC,CASSDPRDREQYF,.,TRBV7-9,.,TRBJ2-7
TGTGCCAGCAGCTTCGCGGGGGCCTCCTACAATGAGCAGTTCTTC,CASSFAGASYNEQFF,.,TRBV5-4,.,TRBJ2-1
TGTGCCAGCAGTTTCGGACAGGGCGCGGAAGCTTTCTTT,CASSFGQGAEAFF,TRBD1,TRBV27,medium-sized,TRBJ1-1
TGTGCCAGCAGCCAGACAGGCACTGAAGCTTTCTTT,CASSQTGTEAFF,.,TRBV6-5,.,TRBJ1-1
TGTGCCAGCAGTTCGGCTAGCGGGAGGCCCTCCCTGTACTTC,CASSSASGRPSLYF,TRBD2,TRBV27,once,TRBJ2-7
TGCGCCAGCAACCGGGACAGGGGGTCCTATAATTCACCCCTCCACTTT,CASNRDRGSYNSPLHF,TRBD1,TRBV10-1,.,TRBJ1-6
TGTGCCAGCAGCTTCCTAAGCTCCTACAATGAGCAGTTCTTC,CASSFLSSYNEQFF,.,TRBV5-5,.,TRBJ2-1
TGTGCCAGCAGTCGTAGGGAGGGCAGGGCCTCGACCTTC,CASSRREGRASTF,.,TRBV27,.,TRBJ1-2
TGTGCCAGCAGTGAGCGGGGGCCTTTAGCGGGGAGCATCTACGAGCAGTACTTC,CASSERGPLAGSIYEQYF,TRBD2,TRBV6-1,once,TRBJ2-7
TGTGCCAGCTCACCAATCGGGGTAGATACGCAGTATTTT,CASSPIGVDTQYF,.,TRBV18,.,TRBJ2-3
TGTGCCAGCAGCCTCGGAAGGTTAGGATATCATGAGCAGTTCTTC,CASSLGRLGYHEQFF,.,TRBV11-3,.,TRBJ2-1
TGTGCCAGCAGTTTAATGTGGGGGGATCAGCCCCAGCATTTT,CASSLMWGDQPQHF,.,TRBV27,.,TRBJ1-5
TGTGCCAGCAGCTTAGGGGCAGAGGAGCAGTTCTTC,CASSLGAEEQFF,.,TRBV11-2,.,TRBJ2-1
TGTGCCAGCAGCGCTAGGGGACAGGGGACCTACGAGCAGTACTTC,CASSARGQGTYEQYF,TRBD1,TRBV7-9,.,TRBJ2-7
TGTGCCAGCAGCTTCAAGACCTACGAGCAGTACTTC,CASSFKTYEQYF,.,TRBV11-2,.,TRBJ2-7
TGTGCCAGCAGTTTATTGCAGGGAAATCAGCCCCAGCATTTT,CASSLLQGNQPQHF,.,TRBV27,.,TRBJ1-5
TGTGCCAGCAGTGAAGGGACCCCGCCGACCTACGAGCAGTACTTC,CASSEGTPPTYEQYF,.,TRBV2,.,TRBJ2-7
TGTGCCAGTGCCGACCTAGCGGGAGTTGGGTTCGAGCAGTACTTC,CASADLAGVGFEQYF,TRBD2,TRBV19,.,TRBJ2-7
TGTGCCAGCAGTTACCGACAGGGTTATGGCTACACCTTC,CASSYRQGYGYTF,TRBD1,TRBV6-5,.,TRBJ1-2
TGCAGCGTTGAGGGGACTAGCGGGACCTACAATGAGCAGTTCTTC,CSVEGTSGTYNEQFF,TRBD2,TRBV29-1,.,TRBJ2-1
TGTGCCAGCAGCAGCCGTGAGGACAGGAAAAGGCCTGGCTACACCTTC,CASSSREDRKRPGYTF,TRBD1,TRBV7-8,.,TRBJ1-2
TGTGCCAGCAGTTCCCGGACAGGGGAGGATCAGCCCCAGCATTTT,CASSSRTGEDQPQHF,TRBD1,TRBV28,.,TRBJ1-5